The entry below describes one T cell receptor beta chain. Antigen: not known. Indicated treatment: oral pan-JAK inhibitor, 5-10 mg twice daily. The source of the sample is a study of CD8+ T cells in alopecia areata. Whole-study results and caveats: Tofacitinib yielded significantly lower scalp clonality and fewer expanded CD8+ clones among the top 100.

The authors extracted RNA and reverse transcribed it into cDNA as the sequencing template. Here immunoSEQ multiplex PCR was the method, and the copy in TCRdb shows in-frame clones only, minus some. There are approximately 200,000 clones in the sample; approximately 56% occur only once, and 3.3% lies in the top ten. Germline CDR1 reads LNHDA; CDR2 reads SQIVND (reference sequence). This CDR3 region has 14 residues. V was cut by 6 bases and J by 5 bases, with 16 bases left in between. This receptor was taken from a human donor with alopecia areata. Source: CD4+ T cells sorted from blood, taken at week 4, from a patient treated with tofacitinib. The J gene is TRBJ2-5, the V gene TRBV19; D might be TRBD1 or TRBD2, each matching 5 bases. CDR3 DNA sequence: TGTGCCAGTAGGGCGTGGGACGCGGCGGAGACCCAGTACTTC. Protein: CASRAWDAAETQYF.